This T cell receptor (beta chain) was observed in a study of blood T cell repertoires in COVID-19. Study-level information: The analysed material was cDNA or gDNA that came from T cells, B-cell-depleted T cells, or PBMCs.

Profiling relied on immunoSEQ multiplex PCR, and the TCRdb table lists in-frame clones only, not all of them. The data contain more than 200,000 clones, around 86% of them singletons. CDR3 size: 13 residues. CDR1 is MNHEY, CDR2 SVGAGI, per germline. Trimming removed 10 bases from V and 2 bases from J, with 15 bases in between. Sequenced input: peripheral blood. This sequence was found in a man aged 45 to 65 with COVID-19, enrolled during active disease. The chain combines TRBV6-5 with TRBJ2-7; no definite D call. The CDR3 sequence: CATRQRLPYEQYF. DNA of the CDR3: TGTGCCACCCGACAAAGGTTGCCCTACGAGCAGTACTTC.